This TCR beta chain was recovered during a study of blood T cell repertoires in COVID-19. Study-wide context: COVID-19 samples, acute and convalescent, were from the United States, Italy and Spain. T cells, B-cell-depleted T cells, or PBMCs provided the cDNA or gDNA that served as material.

CDR1 and CDR2 from the germline V gene are SQVTM and ANQGSEA. This CDR3 spans 10 amino acids. The V segment lost 7 bases and the J segment 12 bases; nucleotides outside the gene matches: 7. This clone was recorded once. In the authors' workflow: For nucleated cells, counts were estimated from reference gene primer amplification. Generated by immunoSEQ multiplex PCR, the TCRdb table keeps only in-frame clones and is missing some. V, J and clone size were drawn from that table, and D and trimming were deduced from the DNA. The sample lists about 300,000 clones, about 90% occurring once. The chain recombines TRBV29-1 with TRBJ1-1, with 8 bases aligning to TRBD1. The sequence derives from a woman in her fifties or sixties with COVID-19, enrolled during active disease. Material: peripheral blood. CDR3 residues: CSGWTGRTFF. DNA of the CDR3: TGCAGCGGGTGGACAGGGCGGACTTTCTTT.